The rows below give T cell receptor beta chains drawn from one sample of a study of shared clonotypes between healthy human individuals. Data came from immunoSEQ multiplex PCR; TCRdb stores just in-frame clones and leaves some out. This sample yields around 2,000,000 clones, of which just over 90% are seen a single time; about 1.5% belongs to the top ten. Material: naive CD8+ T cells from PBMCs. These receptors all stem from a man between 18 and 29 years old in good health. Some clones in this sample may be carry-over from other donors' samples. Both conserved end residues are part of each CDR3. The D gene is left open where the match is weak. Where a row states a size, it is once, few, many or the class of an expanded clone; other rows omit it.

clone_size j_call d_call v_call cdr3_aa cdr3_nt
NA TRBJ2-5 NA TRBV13 CASSLRGETQYF TGTGCCAGCAGCTTACGGGGTGAGACCCAGTACTTC
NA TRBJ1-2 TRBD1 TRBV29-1 CSVGTRTGIPYGYTF TGCAGCGTTGGGACCAGGACAGGGATTCCCTATGGCTACACCTTC
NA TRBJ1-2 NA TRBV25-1 CASSEYPVQGSYGYTF TGTGCCAGCAGTGAATATCCTGTTCAGGGGAGCTATGGCTACACCTTC
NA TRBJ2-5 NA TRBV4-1 CASSQSGAQYF TGCGCCAGCAGCCAATCGGGGGCCCAGTACTTC
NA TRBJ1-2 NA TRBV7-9 CASSSARPRDGYTF TGTGCCAGCAGCTCCGCCCGCCCAAGAGATGGCTACACCTTC
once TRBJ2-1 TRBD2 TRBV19 CASSELRLADYEQFF TGTGCCAGTAGTGAGTTGAGACTAGCAGATTATGAGCAGTTCTTC
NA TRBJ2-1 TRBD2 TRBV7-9 CASSLSGSGTRKFNEQFF TGTGCCAGCAGCTTAAGTGGTAGCGGGACAAGAAAGTTCAATGAGCAGTTCTTC
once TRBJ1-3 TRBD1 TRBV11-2 CASSPLPGTGRGNTIYF TGTGCCAGCAGCCCTCTCCCCGGGACAGGGAGGGGAAACACCATATATTTT
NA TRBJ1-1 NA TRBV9 CASSVVGGWDTEAFF TGTGCCAGCAGCGTAGTTGGGGGGTGGGACACTGAAGCTTTCTTT
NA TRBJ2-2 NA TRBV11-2 CASRNRQGGELFF TGTGCCAGCAGAAATCGGCAGGGCGGGGAGCTGTTTTTT
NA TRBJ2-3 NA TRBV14 CASSRVTDTQYF TGTGCCAGCAGCAGGGTCACAGATACGCAGTATTTT
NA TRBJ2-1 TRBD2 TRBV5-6 CASSKTSGSMNEQFF TGTGCCAGCAGCAAGACTAGCGGGAGTATGAATGAGCAGTTCTTC
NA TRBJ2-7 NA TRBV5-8 CASWEGNEQYF TGTGCCAGCTGGGAAGGGAACGAGCAGTACTTC
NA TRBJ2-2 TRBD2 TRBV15 CATSRDHPGLAGVGNGELFF TGTGCCACCAGCAGAGATCATCCGGGACTAGCGGGAGTTGGTAACGGGGAGCTGTTTTTT
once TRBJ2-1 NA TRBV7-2 CASSLGDGNEQFF TGTGCCAGCAGCTTAGGGGATGGAAATGAGCAGTTCTTC
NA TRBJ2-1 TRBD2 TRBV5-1 CASSLAGTSGRTIHNEQFF TGCGCCAGCAGCTTGGCCGGGACTAGCGGGAGAACGATCCACAATGAGCAGTTCTTC
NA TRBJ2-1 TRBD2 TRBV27 CASSSMTSGVYNEQFF TGTGCCAGCAGTTCGATGACTAGCGGGGTCTACAATGAGCAGTTCTTC
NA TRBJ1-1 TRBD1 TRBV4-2 CASSRTGVYTEAFF TGTGCCAGCAGCCGAACAGGGGTCTACACTGAAGCTTTCTTT
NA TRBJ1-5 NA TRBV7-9 CASSLLGQPQHF TGTGCCAGCAGCTTATTAGGGCAGCCCCAGCATTTT
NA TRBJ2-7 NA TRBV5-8 CASRRTRSSYEQYF TGTGCCAGCAGGAGGACAAGGAGCTCCTACGAGCAGTACTTC
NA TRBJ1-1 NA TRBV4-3 CASSQVGTNTEAFF TGCGCCAGCAGCCAAGTCGGTACGAACACTGAAGCTTTCTTT
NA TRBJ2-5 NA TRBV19 CASSLDGEETQYF TGTGCCAGTAGTTTAGACGGCGAAGAGACCCAGTACTTC
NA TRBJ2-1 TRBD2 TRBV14 CASSQVLAGGYNEQFF TGTGCCAGCAGCCAAGTCCTAGCGGGAGGGTACAATGAGCAGTTCTTC
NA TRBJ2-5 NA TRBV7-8 CASSSRGTLETQYF TGTGCCAGCAGTTCCCGAGGGACGTTGGAGACCCAGTACTTC
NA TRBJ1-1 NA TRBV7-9 CASSHPTLKGPEAFF TGTGCCAGCAGCCACCCCACATTAAAGGGGCCCGAAGCTTTCTTT
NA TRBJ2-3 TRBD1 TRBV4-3 CASSQDTGGWADTQYF TGCGCCAGCAGCCAAGACACAGGGGGTTGGGCAGATACGCAGTATTTT
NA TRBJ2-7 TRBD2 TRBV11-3 CASKGAWWAGEHYEQYF TGTGCCAGCAAGGGAGCCTGGTGGGCGGGGGAGCATTACGAGCAGTACTTC
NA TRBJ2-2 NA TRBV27 CASSYSGGNTGELFF TGTGCCAGCAGTTATTCCGGGGGCAACACCGGGGAGCTGTTTTTT
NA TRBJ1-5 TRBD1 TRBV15 CATSRPRQGGQPQHF TGTGCCACCAGCAGACCGAGACAGGGAGGTCAGCCCCAGCATTTT
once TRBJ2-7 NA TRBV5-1 CASRMERRSYEQYF TGCGCCAGCAGAATGGAACGCAGGAGCTACGAGCAGTACTTC
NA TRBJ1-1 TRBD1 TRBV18 CASSTGTGGPVNTEAFF TGTGCCAGCTCAACGGGGACAGGAGGGCCTGTGAACACTGAAGCTTTCTTT
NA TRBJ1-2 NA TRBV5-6 CASSPDPANYGYTF TGTGCCAGCAGCCCGGACCCCGCGAACTATGGCTACACCTTT
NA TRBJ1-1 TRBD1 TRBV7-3 CASSQTGGRDTEAFF TGTGCCAGCAGCCAGACAGGGGGCAGGGACACTGAAGCTTTCTTT
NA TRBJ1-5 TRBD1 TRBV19 CASSGTGIVPQHF TGTGCCAGTAGTGGGACAGGGATTGTTCCCCAGCATTTT
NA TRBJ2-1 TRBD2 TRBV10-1 CASSEMASGSYNEQFF TGCGCCAGCAGTGAGATGGCTAGCGGGAGCTACAATGAGCAGTTCTTC
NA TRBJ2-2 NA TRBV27 CASSPLRDGTGELFF TGTGCCAGCAGCCCCTTACGGGATGGGACTGGGGAGCTGTTTTTT
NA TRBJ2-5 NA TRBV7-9 CASSLELGIGTQYF TGTGCCAGCAGCTTAGAGCTGGGTATAGGGACCCAGTACTTC
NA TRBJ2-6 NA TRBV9 CASSHGYSGANVLTF TGTGCCAGCAGCCACGGGTACTCTGGGGCCAACGTCCTGACTTTC
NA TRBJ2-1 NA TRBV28 CASSTGGRNEQFF TGTGCCAGCAGCACCGGGGGGCGCAATGAGCAGTTCTTC
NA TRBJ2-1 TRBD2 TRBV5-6 CASSPGRAGQFF TGTGCCAGCAGCCCTGGGAGGGCGGGACAGTTCTTC
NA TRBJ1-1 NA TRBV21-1 CASTNRGVSEAFF TGTGCCAGCACCAACCGCGGGGTTTCTGAAGCTTTCTTT
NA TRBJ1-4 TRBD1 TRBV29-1 CSVSSDRGREKLFF TGCAGCGTTTCCTCAGACAGGGGGCGAGAAAAACTGTTTTTT
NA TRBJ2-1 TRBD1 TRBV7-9 CASGSGTGYNEQFF TGTGCCAGCGGGTCCGGGACAGGGTACAATGAGCAGTTCTTC
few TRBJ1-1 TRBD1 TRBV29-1 CSGGTGTNTEAFF TGCAGCGGGGGGACAGGGACAAACACTGAAGCTTTCTTT
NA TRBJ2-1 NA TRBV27 CASSIGRYNEQFF TGTGCCAGCAGTATCGGTCGGTACAATGAGCAGTTCTTC
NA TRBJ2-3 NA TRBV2 CASRDFPSQYF TGTGCCAGTCGGGACTTCCCATCGCAGTATTTT
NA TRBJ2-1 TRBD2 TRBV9 CASSVGRSGRVDEQFF TGTGCCAGCAGCGTAGGCCGTAGCGGGAGGGTGGATGAGCAGTTCTTC
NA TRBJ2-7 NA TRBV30 CAWSPFDLYEQYF TGTGCCTGGAGTCCTTTCGACCTCTACGAGCAGTACTTC
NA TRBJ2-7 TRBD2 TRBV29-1 CSASPVRTSGSRSSYEQYF TGCAGCGCTTCTCCGGTCCGGACTAGCGGGAGCAGGAGCTCCTACGAGCAGTACTTC
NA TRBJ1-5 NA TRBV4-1 CASTEGWDSNQPQHF TGCGCCAGCACCGAGGGTTGGGATAGCAATCAGCCCCAGCATTTT
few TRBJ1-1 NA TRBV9 CASSGDSNRNTEAFF TGTGCCAGCAGCGGCGACAGCAACAGAAACACTGAAGCTTTCTTT
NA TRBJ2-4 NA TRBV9 CASSVAGLEKNIQYF TGTGCCAGCAGCGTAGCGGGGCTAGAGAAAAACATTCAGTACTTC
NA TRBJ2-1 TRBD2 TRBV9 CASSVGGGRGNEQFF TGTGCCAGCAGCGTAGGTGGCGGGAGGGGGAATGAGCAGTTCTTC
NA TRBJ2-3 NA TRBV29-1 CSGRTQSTDTQYF TGCAGCGGTAGGACACAAAGCACAGATACGCAGTATTTT
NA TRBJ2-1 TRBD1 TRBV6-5 CASSYSTGQVVNEQFF TGTGCCAGCAGTTACTCGACCGGACAGGTTGTCAATGAGCAGTTCTTC
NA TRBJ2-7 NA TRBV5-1 CASSLETGSSYEQYF TGCGCCAGCAGCTTGGAGACGGGGAGCTCCTACGAGCAGTACTTC
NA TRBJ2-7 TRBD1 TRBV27 CASSSAGQGSYEQYF TGTGCCAGCAGTTCCGCCGGACAGGGCTCCTACGAGCAGTACTTC
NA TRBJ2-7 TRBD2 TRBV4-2 CASSQDSGVASYEQYF TGTGCCAGCAGCCAAGATAGCGGGGTAGCGAGCTACGAGCAGTACTTC
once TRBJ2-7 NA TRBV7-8 CASSGGGAYEQYF TGTGCCAGCAGCGGAGGGGGGGCCTACGAGCAGTACTTC